These 20 T cell receptor beta chains were all obtained from the same sample, sequenced in a study of cytomegalovirus exposure and HLA in healthy donors. The data were produced by immunoSEQ multiplex PCR, yet TCRdb's version contains in-frame clones alone and is incomplete. The table lists 150,000 to 250,000 clones, approximately 82% of them singletons, with around an eighth in the top ten. Specimen: PBMCs. The receptors derive from a woman aged 30 to 39 in good health and CMV-seropositive.

The chain recombines TRBV5-1 with TRBJ2-7; 8 positions agree with TRBD1. This CDR3 is built from 15 residues. The V segment lost 2 bases and the J segment 1 base; nucleotides outside the gene matches: 5. Per the germline V gene, CDR1 is SGHRS and CDR2 is YFSETQ. The CDR3 region is CASSFPGQESYEQYF. In DNA, the CDR3 is TGCGCCAGCAGCTTCCCGGGACAGGAATCCTACGAGCAGTACTTC.

Details on this clone: Given a much more abundant clone one base away, this may be a read error. The chain recombines TRBV7-3 with TRBJ2-1; maybe TRBD2 (6 bases). The V end was cut by 1 base, the J end by 5 bases, with 6 bases between. Germline-derived CDR1 and CDR2 are SGHTA and FQGTGA. The CDR3 has 13 residues. The CDR3 loop is CASSLSGNNEQFF. CDR3 coding DNA: TGTGCCAGCAGCTTAAGCGGGAACAATGAGCAGTTCTTC. Together with reference TRBV7-3 and TRBJ2-1, the CDR3 gives the full variable domain: GAGVSQTPSNKVTEKGKYVELRCDPISGHTALYWYRQSLGQGPEFLIYFQGTGAADDSGLPNDRFFAVRPEGSVSTLKIQRTERGDSAVYLCASSLSGNNEQFFGPGTRLTVL.

The chain uses TRBV27 and TRBJ2-1, with 8 bases that match TRBD1. The CDR3 is 14 amino acids. V lost 3 bases and J lost 4; bases outside the gene matches: 2. Germline lookup yields CDR1 MNHEY and CDR2 SMNVEV (reference sequence). CDR3 nucleotides: TGTGCCAGCAGTTTCCAGGGGGCTTACAATGAGCAGTTCTTC. Its protein is CASSFQGAYNEQFF.

V usage is TRBV9 and J usage is TRBJ1-1, with TRBD1 as a possible D gene (5 bases). The CDR3 has 14 amino acids. Germline CDR1 SGDLS, CDR2 YYNGEE. V lost 1 base and J lost 5, with 12 bases in between. The CDR3 coding sequence is TGTGCCAGCAGCGTAACGGACATAACAACTGAAGCTTTCTTT. This translates into CASSVTDITTEAFF.

The rearrangement uses TRBV19 and TRBJ1-4, with 9 bases lining up with TRBD1. Germline assignment: CDR1 LNHDA and CDR2 SQIVND (reference sequence). Trimming cost V 6 bases and J 9 bases; bases outside gene matches: 8. The CDR3 is 14 amino acids. This CDR3 reads CASSLTGGYQKLFF. CDR3 bases: TGTGCCAGTAGCTTGACAGGGGGTTACCAAAAACTGTTTTTT.

The V and J genes are TRBV5-1 and TRBJ1-3; D not certain. CDR3 length equals 13 residues. V lost 1 base and J 4 bases, leaving 6 bases between the germline ends. Germline-derived CDR1 and CDR2 are SGHRS and YFSETQ. The CDR3 region has the DNA TGCGCCAGCAGCTTGTCTACGGGAAACACCATATATTTT. This translates into CASSLSTGNTIYF.

This clone was observed a handful of times. The chain uses TRBV2 and TRBJ2-3; D is unresolved. Germline CDR1 is SNHLY and CDR2 is FYNNEI. The V end lost 4 bases, the J end lost 5 bases, and 13 bases lay between the germline ends. This CDR3 has 14 residues. Written as DNA, the CDR3 is TGTGCCAGCAGTGTACTTATCGCCCTAGATACGCAGTATTTT. This translates into CASSVLIALDTQYF.

This clone was detected only once. J is TRBJ1-1 and V is TRBV4-1; 8 bases map to TRBD1. CDR3 length: 16 residues. Losses at the gene ends were 5 bases for V and 4 bases for J; bases not matched to a gene: 12. Germline CDR1 and CDR2: MGHRA and YSYEKL. The CDR3 nucleotides read TGCGCCAGCAGCTCACAGGGGGGGGCCCGGGTCACTGAAGCTTTCTTT. Residues: CASSSQGGARVTEAFF.

V is TRBV6-1 and J is TRBJ1-1; the match to TRBD1 covers 7 bases. Germline V gene lookup returns CDR1 MNHNS and CDR2 SASEGT. This CDR3 region has 13 residues. J lost 7 bases, V lost 4 bases, and 6 bases had no gene match. The CDR3 loop reads CASSGSQGSEAFF. The CDR3 region has the DNA TGTGCCAGCAGTGGCTCACAGGGGAGTGAAGCTTTCTTT.

The chain joins TRBV29-1 to TRBJ2-1; D is perhaps TRBD2 (6 bases). The CDR3 has 12 amino acids. The germline V and J ends were trimmed by 3 bases and 8 bases, with 11 bases remaining between them. CDR1 and CDR2 from the germline V gene are SQVTM and ANQGSEA. CDR3 residues: CSVDGGGDEQFF. The CDR3 nucleotides read TGCAGCGTTGATGGGGGAGGCGATGAGCAGTTCTTC.

This clone was recorded only once. V and J are TRBV2 and TRBJ2-5; 14 bases are shared with TRBD2. This CDR3 is built from 15 residues. Per germline, CDR1 SNHLY and CDR2 FYNNEI. With V trimmed by 7 bases and J by 9 bases, 10 bases remained unmatched. This CDR3 reads CASIRGTSGSGAQYF. The CDR3 DNA follows: TGTGCCAGCATTCGGGGGACTAGCGGGAGTGGGGCCCAGTACTTC.

The V and J genes are TRBV30 and TRBJ2-1; the match to TRBD1 covers 8 bases. Trimming removed 7 bases from V and 4 bases from J; junction bases left unmatched: 9. Per germline, CDR1 GTSNPN and CDR2 SVGIG (reference sequence). CDR3 length: 14 amino acids. The CDR3 here is CASGQGSVYNEQFF. CDR3 coding DNA: TGTGCCTCAGGACAGGGAAGCGTGTACAATGAGCAGTTCTTC. Full variable domain (remainder filled in from reference TRBV30 and TRBJ2-1): SQTIHQWPATLVQPVGSPLSLECTVEGTSNPNLYWYRQAAGRGLQLLFYSVGIGQISSEVPQNLSASRPQDRQFILSSKKLLLSDSGFYLCASGQGSVYNEQFFGPGTRLTVL.

The rearrangement uses TRBV25-1 and TRBJ1-3; D possibly corresponds to TRBD1 (5 bases). The germline CDR1 and CDR2 sequences are MGHDK and SYGVNS. The CDR3 is made up of 14 amino acids. V was cut by 7 bases and J by 4 bases, with 14 bases left in between. CDR3 nucleotides: TGTGCCAGCATGGGCACAGGCTCCGGAAACACCATATATTTT. Protein sequence: CASMGTGSGNTIYF.

The chain has TRBV7-3 and TRBJ2-1; 11 bases are a match to TRBD2. Per the germline V gene, CDR1 is SGHTA and CDR2 is FQGTGA. The CDR3 is made up of 15 amino acids. V was pared by 4 bases and J by 4 bases, with 3 bases of the junction left unmatched. CDR3 DNA sequence: TGTGCCAGCAGCTGGACTAGCGGGCTGTACAATGAGCAGTTCTTC. Protein sequence: CASSWTSGLYNEQFF.

This chain joins TRBV7-9 and TRBJ1-2; D possibly corresponds to TRBD1 (6 bases). Germline V lookup: CDR1 SEHNR, CDR2 FQNEAQ (reference sequence). CDR3 length: 15 amino acids. V was pared by 5 bases and J by 6 bases, with 19 bases between. The CDR3 DNA sequence: TGTGCCAGCAGCCCAACCGACAGGCTTGGAGATGGCTACACCTTC. Protein sequence: CASSPTDRLGDGYTF.

The rearrangement links TRBV5-5 to TRBJ1-2; 8 bases match TRBD1. This CDR3 comprises 15 residues. Trimming at V came to 7 bases and at J to 4 bases, leaving 12 bases not matched to a gene. Per germline, CDR1 SGHKS and CDR2 YYEKEE (reference sequence). The CDR3 is CASLTTGQGPYGYTF. The DNA of the CDR3 is TGTGCCAGCCTGACCACCGGACAGGGACCCTATGGCTACACCTTC.

For the CDR3, the DNA is TGTGCCAGCAGCACCCCGGACAGGGTCAACACCGGGGAGCTGTTTTTT. Translation: CASSTPDRVNTGELFF. The V gene is TRBV2, the J gene TRBJ2-2, with 8 bases lining up with TRBD1. Looked up from germline, CDR1 is SNHLY and CDR2 is FYNNEI. CDR3 size: 16 residues. J was trimmed by 2 bases and V by 6 bases; bases with no gene match: 8.

This clone came up once. This rearrangement joins TRBV5-1 to TRBJ1-2; 8 positions agree with TRBD1. CDR3 length equals 18 residues. Germline trimming cut 3 bases from V and 4 bases from J; bases unmatched to any gene: 17. Germline CDR1 and CDR2: SGHRS and YFSETQ. For the CDR3, the DNA is TGCGCCAGCAGCTCCGGACCCGGGACAGGCGGGGTCGCCTATGGCTACACCTTC. Translation: CASSSGPGTGGVAYGYTF.

This clone has a handful of counts. The chain has TRBV11-2 and TRBJ1-2; the D is unclear. CDR1 SGHAT and CDR2 FQNNGV come from the germline V gene. V lost 4 bases and J lost 5, with 8 bases in between. This CDR3 region has 12 residues. The CDR3 protein is CASSYDGYGYTF. CDR3 nucleotide sequence: TGTGCCAGCAGCTACGACGGGTATGGCTACACCTTC.

The chain combines TRBV6-5 with TRBJ1-5, with D perhaps matching TRBD1 (6 bases). The germline V gene encodes CDR1 MNHEY and CDR2 SVGAGI. V lost 0 bases to trimming and J lost 3 bases, with 9 bases between them. This CDR3 has 15 amino acids. This CDR3 reads CASSYSTGPNQPQHF. Written as DNA, the CDR3 is TGTGCCAGCAGTTACTCCACAGGGCCCAATCAGCCCCAGCATTTT.